This is a list of T cell receptor beta chains from one sample in a study of OX40 agonist ivuxolimab in advanced cancers. The repertoire was sequenced with immunoSEQ multiplex PCR; TCRdb's copy has only in-frame clones and lacks some. The table has fewer than 45,000 clones, around three quarters seen once. Sequenced material: CD4+ or CD8+ T cells sorted from blood, taken in a trial of the OX40 agonist ivuxolimab. Receptor source: an adult with an advanced solid tumor such as melanoma, head and neck, liver or kidney cancer. The CDR3 runs from the conserved cysteine through the conserved F or W. The D gene is left open where the match is weak. The size entry is marked missing in some rows and otherwise reads once, few, many or a size class.

D gene: TRBD1; clone size: .; V gene: TRBV5-1; J gene: TRBJ1-2; CDR3 protein: CASSQGGTGTGGNYGYTF; CDR3 DNA: TGCGCCAGCAGCCAAGGCGGTACCGGGACAGGTGGAAACTATGGCTACACCTTC
D gene: TRBD1; clone size: .; V gene: TRBV7-9; J gene: TRBJ1-1; CDR3 protein: CASSPGQGETEAFF; CDR3 DNA: TGTGCCAGCAGCCCCGGACAGGGTGAAACTGAAGCTTTCTTT
D gene: .; clone size: .; V gene: TRBV5-1; J gene: TRBJ2-7; CDR3 protein: CASSLTTLGTATREQYF; CDR3 DNA: TGCGCCAGCAGCTTGACAACGCTCGGGACGGCTACGAGGGAGCAGTACTTC
D gene: .; clone size: .; V gene: TRBV4-1; J gene: TRBJ1-5; CDR3 protein: CASSQIGGESQPQHF; CDR3 DNA: TGCGCCAGCAGCCAAATTGGGGGTGAGAGTCAGCCCCAGCATTTT
D gene: .; clone size: few; V gene: TRBV5-1; J gene: TRBJ2-1; CDR3 protein: CASSFGQAHSEQFF; CDR3 DNA: TGCGCCAGCAGCTTCGGGCAGGCGCATAGTGAGCAGTTCTTC
D gene: .; clone size: .; V gene: TRBV7-3; J gene: TRBJ1-1; CDR3 protein: CASSYMMNTEAFF; CDR3 DNA: TGTGCCAGCAGCTACATGATGAACACTGAAGCTTTCTTT
D gene: .; clone size: .; V gene: TRBV10-3; J gene: TRBJ1-3; CDR3 protein: CAISAGFLGGNTIYF; CDR3 DNA: TGTGCCATCAGCGCGGGGTTCCTAGGGGGAAACACCATATATTTT
D gene: .; clone size: .; V gene: TRBV4-2; J gene: TRBJ1-6; CDR3 protein: CASSLRDPPLHF; CDR3 DNA: TGTGCCAGCAGCCTCCGAGACCCACCCCTCCACTTT
D gene: .; clone size: once; V gene: TRBV30; J gene: TRBJ1-1; CDR3 protein: CAWSVKGTPGEAEAFF; CDR3 DNA: TGTGCCTGGAGTGTAAAGGGGACACCCGGGGAGGCTGAAGCTTTCTTT
D gene: TRBD1; clone size: .; V gene: TRBV5-6; J gene: TRBJ2-1; CDR3 protein: CASSSGQAYEQFF; CDR3 DNA: TGTGCCAGCAGCTCCGGACAGGCCTATGAGCAGTTCTTC
D gene: TRBD1; clone size: .; V gene: TRBV7-2; J gene: TRBJ1-6; CDR3 protein: CASSSYRGGNSPLHF; CDR3 DNA: TGTGCCAGCAGCTCATACAGGGGAGGTAATTCACCCCTCCACTTT
D gene: .; clone size: .; V gene: TRBV10-3; J gene: TRBJ1-3; CDR3 protein: CAISAQGRNTIYF; CDR3 DNA: TGTGCCATCAGTGCCCAGGGGAGAAACACCATATATTTT
D gene: .; clone size: few; V gene: TRBV30; J gene: TRBJ2-5; CDR3 protein: CAWSVWVGGKETQYF; CDR3 DNA: TGTGCCTGGAGTGTATGGGTAGGGGGGAAGGAGACCCAGTACTTC
D gene: .; clone size: .; V gene: TRBV5-4; J gene: TRBJ2-2; CDR3 protein: CASSLASSAGELFF; CDR3 DNA: TGTGCCAGCAGCTTGGCCTCATCCGCCGGGGAGCTGTTTTTT
D gene: .; clone size: medium-sized; V gene: TRBV5-1; J gene: TRBJ2-7; CDR3 protein: CASRLGLTVYEQYF; CDR3 DNA: TGCGCCAGCAGGTTGGGCCTCACTGTATACGAGCAGTACTTC
D gene: .; clone size: .; V gene: TRBV9; J gene: TRBJ1-1; CDR3 protein: CASSVVGETEAFF; CDR3 DNA: TGTGCCAGCAGCGTAGTCGGGGAAACTGAAGCTTTCTTT
D gene: .; clone size: .; V gene: TRBV5-4; J gene: TRBJ1-2; CDR3 protein: CASSLDRGRGYTF; CDR3 DNA: TGTGCCAGCAGCTTGGATAGGGGAAGGGGCTACACCTTC
D gene: .; clone size: .; V gene: TRBV9; J gene: TRBJ1-3; CDR3 protein: CASSASSQGSGNTIYF; CDR3 DNA: TGTGCCAGCAGCGCTTCTAGCCAGGGCTCTGGAAACACCATATATTTT
D gene: .; clone size: .; V gene: TRBV7-9; J gene: TRBJ1-2; CDR3 protein: CASSFPGTVGYTF; CDR3 DNA: TGTGCCAGCAGCTTCCCAGGGACGGTGGGCTACACCTTC
D gene: .; clone size: .; V gene: TRBV9; J gene: TRBJ1-6; CDR3 protein: CASSVSGTYNSPLHF; CDR3 DNA: TGTGCCAGCAGCGTATCCGGGACCTATAATTCACCCCTCCACTTT
D gene: .; clone size: .; V gene: TRBV15; J gene: TRBJ1-2; CDR3 protein: CATSRDLGTYGYTF; CDR3 DNA: TGTGCCACCAGCAGAGATCTTGGGACCTACGGCTACACCTTC
D gene: .; clone size: .; V gene: TRBV27; J gene: TRBJ1-6; CDR3 protein: CASSLSTGTDTDNSPLHF; CDR3 DNA: TGTGCCAGCAGTTTATCGACCGGGACCGATACGGATAATTCACCCCTCCACTTT
D gene: .; clone size: .; V gene: TRBV4-1; J gene: TRBJ2-7; CDR3 protein: CASSRARLSSYEQYF; CDR3 DNA: TGCGCCAGCAGCCGGGCAAGGTTGAGCTCCTACGAGCAGTACTTC
D gene: .; clone size: .; V gene: TRBV6-1; J gene: TRBJ2-1; CDR3 protein: CASRGLVPDNEQFF; CDR3 DNA: TGTGCCAGCAGAGGGCTGGTTCCCGACAATGAGCAGTTCTTC
D gene: .; clone size: once; V gene: TRBV5-4; J gene: TRBJ2-7; CDR3 protein: CASSLGGDTYEQYF; CDR3 DNA: TGTGCCAGCAGCTTGGGTGGGGACACCTACGAGCAGTACTTC
D gene: .; clone size: .; V gene: TRBV7-9; J gene: TRBJ1-4; CDR3 protein: CASSFRQENEKLFF; CDR3 DNA: TGTGCCAGCAGCTTCCGGCAGGAGAATGAAAAACTGTTTTTT
D gene: .; clone size: few; V gene: TRBV9; J gene: TRBJ2-5; CDR3 protein: CASSVVGGDIETQYF; CDR3 DNA: TGTGCCAGCAGCGTAGTGGGGGGTGATATAGAGACCCAGTACTTC
D gene: .; clone size: .; V gene: TRBV9; J gene: TRBJ1-1; CDR3 protein: CASSVGLYTEAFF; CDR3 DNA: TGTGCCAGCAGCGTAGGTCTGTACACTGAAGCTTTCTTT
D gene: .; clone size: medium-sized; V gene: TRBV5-6; J gene: TRBJ1-2; CDR3 protein: CASSVRVLYGYTF; CDR3 DNA: TGTGCCAGCAGCGTCCGAGTACTCTATGGCTACACCTTC
D gene: .; clone size: .; V gene: TRBV5-1; J gene: TRBJ2-3; CDR3 protein: CASSLEGSSGDTQYF; CDR3 DNA: TGCGCCAGCAGCTTGGAAGGGTCGTCCGGAGATACGCAGTATTTT
D gene: .; clone size: few; V gene: TRBV7-9; J gene: TRBJ1-4; CDR3 protein: CASSLSGEKLFF; CDR3 DNA: TGTGCCAGCAGCTTATCAGGCGAAAAACTGTTTTTT
D gene: .; clone size: .; V gene: TRBV21-1; J gene: TRBJ1-1; CDR3 protein: CASRPEPSEAFF; CDR3 DNA: TGTGCCAGCAGGCCAGAGCCTTCTGAAGCTTTCTTT
D gene: TRBD1; clone size: .; V gene: TRBV7-9; J gene: TRBJ2-5; CDR3 protein: CASSSGQPQETQYF; CDR3 DNA: TGTGCCAGCAGCTCGGGACAGCCGCAAGAGACCCAGTACTTC
D gene: .; clone size: .; V gene: TRBV9; J gene: TRBJ2-1; CDR3 protein: CASSVAGLNNEQFF; CDR3 DNA: TGTGCCAGCAGCGTAGCCGGTCTCAACAATGAGCAGTTCTTC
D gene: .; clone size: .; V gene: TRBV15; J gene: TRBJ1-1; CDR3 protein: CATSRVGTEAFF; CDR3 DNA: TGTGCCACCAGCAGAGTCGGCACTGAAGCTTTCTTT
D gene: .; clone size: .; V gene: TRBV29-1; J gene: TRBJ1-1; CDR3 protein: CSVDSGTEAFF; CDR3 DNA: TGCAGCGTTGATAGCGGCACTGAAGCTTTCTTT